This T cell receptor (beta chain) stems from a study of T cell responses to AZD1222 COVID-19 vaccine. Repertoires were generated with immunoSEQ multiplex PCR, while TCRdb's copy carries only in-frame clones and drops some. The sample includes approximately 210,000 clones, roughly nine tenths of them seen just once. Trimming removed 10 bases from V and 5 bases from J; junction bases left unmatched: 10. From germline, CDR1 is LNHDA and CDR2 SQIVND (reference sequence). The CDR3 is 13 amino acids. General study points: Spike as a whole was targeted by vaccine-associated CD4 TCRs, dominant at 160-218 and 743-854. Clonal diversity may have been underestimated, and the donors were mostly white British, with more females than males. The peak T cell response came first, and repertoires were sampled only after it.

A note on this clone: Its antigen is still unknown.

This receptor was taken from an adult who received the AZD1222 COVID-19 vaccine. The chain employs TRBV19 and TRBJ1-1; 7 bases fit TRBD1. This sample comprised peripheral blood, obtained 28 days after the second AZD1222 dose. The CDR3 nucleotides are TGTGCCACCATCCGAGGGGGCGGTACTGAAGCTTTCTTT. This translates into CATIRGGGTEAFF. The full variable domain, in which reference TRBV19 and TRBJ1-1 provide the parts outside the CDR3, is DGGITQSPKYLFRKEGQNVTLSCEQNLNHDAMYWYRQDPGQGLRLIYYSQIVNDFQKGDIAEGYSVSREKKESFPLTVTSAQKNPTAFYLCATIRGGGTEAFFGQGTRLTVV.